The rows below give T cell receptor beta chains drawn from one sample of a study of PD-L1 blockade in urothelial cancer. Some clones are missing from TCRdb's copy, which holds only in-frame ones; the method was immunoSEQ multiplex PCR. The repertoire holds about 91,000 clones, 85% to 95% seen once, with roughly a tenth in the top ten. Sequenced here: PBMCs, sampled around atezolizumab (anti-PD-L1) treatment. Receptors originate from a man aged 60 to 75 with urothelial cancer. The CDR3 runs from the conserved cysteine through the conserved F or W. A D gene is named only where the DNA matches it firmly. Size is omitted from some rows. Given values are once, few, many or a class for expanded clones.

J gene,CDR3 length,V gene,D gene,clone size,CDR3 DNA,CDR3 protein
TRBJ1-1,13,TRBV6-1,.,.,TGTGCCAGCGGCAGAATGAGGGACACTGAAGCTTTCTTT,CASGRMRDTEAFF
TRBJ2-5,14,TRBV6-6,TRBD1,.,TGTGCCAGCAGGACAGGGGCCCAGCGAGAGACCCAGTACTTC,CASRTGAQRETQYF
TRBJ2-7,16,TRBV25-1,TRBD1,.,TGTGCCAGCAGTGATTTTCCGGGACAGGGTATTTACGAGCAGTACTTC,CASSDFPGQGIYEQYF
TRBJ2-5,16,TRBV9,TRBD2,.,TGTGCCAGCAGCGCGAGACTAGCGGGGGGACAAGAGACCCAGTACTTC,CASSARLAGGQETQYF
TRBJ2-7,14,TRBV5-6,TRBD1,.,TGTGCCAGCAGCATACGACAGGGATTCTACGAGCAGTACTTC,CASSIRQGFYEQYF
TRBJ1-1,14,TRBV6-5,TRBD1,.,TGTGCCACCCTAAGGACAGGGCTGAACACTGAAGCTTTCTTT,CATLRTGLNTEAFF
TRBJ1-4,16,TRBV19,.,.,TGTGCCAGTAGTACCCCTGGGGGCACACCGAATGAAAAACTGTTTTTT,CASSTPGGTPNEKLFF
TRBJ2-7,14,TRBV28,.,once,TGTGCCAGCAGTCGAGTACAGCTTATATACGAGCAGTACTTC,CASSRVQLIYEQYF
TRBJ2-3,13,TRBV9,.,.,TGTGCCAGCAGCGGGTACTTAGCGGATACGCAGTATTTT,CASSGYLADTQYF
TRBJ1-2,15,TRBV7-2,TRBD1,.,TGTGCCAGCAGCGGTCGGACAGGGGACGTCTATGGCTACACCTTC,CASSGRTGDVYGYTF
TRBJ2-1,13,TRBV7-2,.,.,TGTGCCAGCAGCTTCAGGGCAGACAATGAGCAGTTCTTC,CASSFRADNEQFF
TRBJ1-4,13,TRBV19,.,once,TGTGCCAGTAGTATAGGGGGCCGGGAAAAACTGTTTTTT,CASSIGGREKLFF
TRBJ1-1,15,TRBV27,.,.,TGTGCCAGCAGAGCCAAGACAGGCATGAACACTGAAGCTTTCTTT,CASRAKTGMNTEAFF
TRBJ1-1,15,TRBV7-9,.,once,TGTGCCAGCAGCTTTTTGGAGCTGCTGAGCACTGAAGCTTTCTTT,CASSFLELLSTEAFF
TRBJ1-1,14,TRBV5-6,.,few,TGTGCCAGCAGCTCACAGAACGAAGGCACTGAAGCTTTCTTT,CASSSQNEGTEAFF
TRBJ2-3,16,TRBV4-2,TRBD1,.,TGTGCCAGCAGCCAGCCCGGGTCACAGGGGAAAGATACGCAGTATTTT,CASSQPGSQGKDTQYF
TRBJ1-3,14,TRBV5-1,.,.,TGCGCCAGCAGCTTAGTAGACTCTGGAAACACCATATATTTT,CASSLVDSGNTIYF
TRBJ2-1,11,TRBV25-1,.,.,TGTGCCAGCTCCAGCGGTAATGAGCAGTTCTTC,CASSSGNEQFF
TRBJ1-1,15,TRBV6-5,.,.,TGTGCCAGCAGTTACTCAAAGAACATGAACACTGAAGCTTTCTTT,CASSYSKNMNTEAFF
TRBJ2-7,16,TRBV15,.,.,TGTGCCACCAGCAGAGAGATAGGGAAGAGGGCCTACGAGCAGTACTTC,CATSREIGKRAYEQYF
TRBJ2-7,14,TRBV6-1,TRBD1,.,TGTGCCAGCAGTATCCGGACAGGGGGGGACGAGCAGTACTTC,CASSIRTGGDEQYF
TRBJ1-6,15,TRBV6-5,TRBD1,.,TGTGCCAGCAGTTACGGGGGACAGGGAGGAACACCCCTCCACTTT,CASSYGGQGGTPLHF
TRBJ2-1,14,TRBV6-6,TRBD1,.,TGTGCCAGCAACCCGACAGGGCCCTACAATGAGCAGTTCTTC,CASNPTGPYNEQFF
TRBJ2-2,11,TRBV27,.,.,TGTGCCAGCGGCAACACCGGGGAGCTGTTTTTT,CASGNTGELFF
TRBJ2-5,17,TRBV4-1,TRBD2,.,TGCGCCAGCAGCCAAGGGTTCGGGAGACTAGCGGGGGGCACCCAGTACTTC,CASSQGFGRLAGGTQYF
TRBJ2-7,13,TRBV29-1,.,.,TGCAGCGTTTTCAGTCCCCAGTTATACGAGCAGTACTTC,CSVFSPQLYEQYF
TRBJ1-4,16,TRBV18,.,.,TGTGCCAGCTCACCCCCGTTGGCGGATACTAATGAAAAACTGTTTTTT,CASSPPLADTNEKLFF
TRBJ2-3,17,TRBV5-1,TRBD2,.,TGCGCCAGCAGCTTGGAAGGGACTAGCGGGACGGCCGATACGCAGTATTTT,CASSLEGTSGTADTQYF
TRBJ2-2,14,TRBV7-9,.,.,TGTGCCAGCAGCCCAAACAGGGACACCGGGGAGCTGTTTTTT,CASSPNRDTGELFF
TRBJ2-5,16,TRBV27,TRBD2,.,TGTGCCAGCAGTAAACGGACTAGCGTCACCCAAGAGACCCAGTACTTC,CASSKRTSVTQETQYF
TRBJ1-2,14,TRBV7-2,.,.,TGTGCCAGCAGCATCAGGGTTTTAATAAGTGACTACACCTTC,CASSIRVLISDYTF
TRBJ2-2,13,TRBV7-9,.,.,TGTGCCAGCAGCTTACCTGACACCGGGGAGCTGTTTTTT,CASSLPDTGELFF
TRBJ2-7,12,TRBV6-1,.,.,TGTGCCAGTCGGAGGGCAGGGTACGAGCAGTACTTC,CASRRAGYEQYF
TRBJ2-7,10,TRBV28,.,few,TGTGCCAGCACCCTCTACGAGCAGTACTTC,CASTLYEQYF
TRBJ1-4,13,TRBV27,.,.,TGTGCCAGCAGCCTCCGGGAGGATGAAAAACTGTTTTTT,CASSLREDEKLFF
TRBJ2-1,18,TRBV21-1,.,.,TGTGCCAGCAAAGGGGGGACTAGCGGAGGGAGCTCCTACAATGAGCAGTTCTTC,CASKGGTSGGSSYNEQFF
TRBJ1-4,17,TRBV7-2,.,.,TGTGCCAGCAGCGTCGAAGGAGGGTTCCCGTTAGGTGAAAAACTGTTTTTT,CASSVEGGFPLGEKLFF
TRBJ2-7,17,TRBV18,TRBD2,once,TGTGCCAGCTCACCGGGACTAGCGGGGGCCCATCCCTACGAGCAGTACTTC,CASSPGLAGAHPYEQYF
TRBJ2-3,15,TRBV5-4,TRBD2,.,TGTGCCAGCAGCTTGTCTAGCGGGAGCACAGATACGCAGTATTTT,CASSLSSGSTDTQYF
TRBJ1-3,13,TRBV7-6,TRBD1,.,TGTGCCGGATTACAGGGGTATGGAAACACCATATATTTT,CAGLQGYGNTIYF
TRBJ2-3,16,TRBV5-1,.,.,TGCGCCAGCAGCAAAGAATCTAGCGTATACACAGATACGCAGTATTTT,CASSKESSVYTDTQYF
TRBJ1-2,14,TRBV4-2,.,.,TGTGCCAGCAGCCGGGAGGGTCTAACCGATGGCTACACCTTC,CASSREGLTDGYTF
TRBJ1-5,18,TRBV10-2,TRBD1,.,TGCGCCAGAGCAGGTTGGGGGACAGGTGAGAATAGCAATCAGCCCCAGCATTTT,CARAGWGTGENSNQPQHF
TRBJ1-5,14,TRBV10-1,.,.,TGCGCCAGCAGCGCAGGGGATAGCAATCAGCCCCAGCATTTT,CASSAGDSNQPQHF
TRBJ1-3,14,TRBV9,.,.,TGTGCCAGCAGCGTACGGTTCTCTGGAAACACCATATATTTT,CASSVRFSGNTIYF
TRBJ1-2,14,TRBV5-1,.,.,TGCGCCAGCAGCTTGGAGGGGGCTAACTATGGCTACACCTTC,CASSLEGANYGYTF
TRBJ2-1,15,TRBV7-9,.,.,TGTGCCAGCAGCCCAAAGAACAGGTTGAACAATGAGCAGTTCTTC,CASSPKNRLNNEQFF
TRBJ1-1,16,TRBV18,.,.,TGTGCCAGCTCACCATACCGGGGGAGTATGAACACTGAAGCTTTCTTT,CASSPYRGSMNTEAFF